This passage covers 26 T cell receptor beta chains from one sample sequenced in a study of radiotherapy plus CTLA-4 blockade in lung cancer. Sequencing used immunoSEQ multiplex PCR; TCRdb keeps in-frame clones, though not all of them. There are over 75,000 clones in the sample; around 82% occur only once, and 0.84% lies in the top ten. The sequenced sample was peripheral blood, obtained from a patient treated with radiotherapy plus ipilimumab. All receptors derive from a human donor with non-small cell lung cancer who had stable disease on radiotherapy plus ipilimumab.

CDR3 region: CASSYSSGLNTEAFF. In DNA form, the CDR3 reads TGTGCCAGCAGTTACTCCTCGGGGTTGAACACTGAAGCTTTCTTT. This chain connects TRBV6-5 to TRBJ1-1; no definite D call. The CDR3 has 15 residues. Trimming removed 0 bases at V and 0 bases at J, with 8 bases between. The germline V gene encodes CDR1 MNHEY and CDR2 SVGAGI.

In its sample, this clone was seen a few times. V gene TRBV5-8 combines with J gene TRBJ2-7; D gene uncertain. Trimming cost V 0 bases and J 3 bases, with 16 bases left between them. The germline V gene has CDR1 SGHTS and CDR2 YDEGEE. The CDR3 runs to 16 residues. This CDR3 reads CASSLAGQPELYEQYF. CDR3 in DNA: TGTGCCAGCAGCTTGGCCGGTCAGCCGGAACTCTACGAGCAGTACTTC. Variable domain in full (rest from reference TRBV5-8 and TRBJ2-7): EAGVTQSPTHLIKTRGQQATLRCSPISGHTSVYWYQQALGLGLQFLLWYDEGEERNRGNFPPRFSGRQFPNYSSELNVNALELEDSALYLCASSLAGQPELYEQYFGPGTRLTVT.

The chain has TRBV29-1 and TRBJ2-1; 8 bases agree with TRBD1. Germline CDR1 is SQVTM and CDR2 is ANQGSEA. Unmatched junction bases numbered 1, after V lost 4 bases and J lost 2 bases. The CDR3 sequence is 13 residues long. The CDR3 reads CSVGDRTYNEQFF. The CDR3, as DNA: TGCAGCGTTGGGGACAGGACCTACAATGAGCAGTTCTTC.

The rearrangement joins TRBV5-1 to TRBJ2-5, with 13 bases matching TRBD2. The CDR3 totals 17 residues. CDR1 and CDR2 from the germline V gene are SGHRS and YFSETQ. With V trimmed by 2 bases and J by 1 base, 5 bases remained unmatched. The CDR3 coding sequence is TGCGCCAGCAGCTTTAGGACTAGCGGGGGATTCCAAGAGACCCAGTACTTC. This sequence encodes CASSFRTSGGFQETQYF.

The chain carries TRBV28 and TRBJ2-1; no definite D call. The CDR3 has 14 residues. Trimming cost V 3 bases and J 4 bases, with 10 bases left between them. Per germline, CDR1 MDHEN and CDR2 SYDVKM. CDR3 DNA: TGTGCCAGCAGTTTGAGTGTGCAGTACAATGAGCAGTTCTTC. Translating gives CASSLSVQYNEQFF. Full variable domain (missing parts from reference TRBV28 and TRBJ2-1): DVKVTQSSRYLVKRTGEKVFLECVQDMDHENMFWYRQDPGLGLRLIYFSYDVKMKEKGDIPEGYSVSREKKERFSLILESASTNQTSMYLCASSLSVQYNEQFFGPGTRLTVL.

This chain connects TRBV5-4 to TRBJ1-5; D is possibly TRBD1 (6 bases). There are 13 residues in the CDR3. V was shortened by 2 bases and J by 7 bases, with 10 bases between the two germline ends. CDR1 and CDR2 from the germline V gene are SGHNT and YYREEE (reference sequence). The CDR3 DNA reads TGTGCCAGCAGCTTAAACAGGGACCAGCCCCAGCATTTT. Translated: CASSLNRDQPQHF.

The rearrangement links TRBV11-1 to TRBJ2-7; TRBD2 is a possible D gene (6 bases). Trimming removed 6 bases at V and 5 bases at J, with 17 bases between. Per germline, CDR1 SGHAT and CDR2 FQDESV (reference sequence). The CDR3 has 14 residues. The CDR3 region has the DNA TGTGCCAGCAGTTCCGGGACTCAAGTTGACGAGCAGTACTTC. Its translation: CASSSGTQVDEQYF.

The chain uses TRBV2 and TRBJ1-5; perhaps TRBD1 as D (6 bases). The germline CDR1 and CDR2 sequences are SNHLY and FYNNEI. This CDR3 region has 16 residues. V lost 2 bases and J 4 bases, leaving 15 bases between the germline ends. The CDR3 DNA reads as TGTGCCAGCAGTGAACCGGCAGGGGTAATTAATCAGCCCCAGCATTTT. It specifies CASSEPAGVINQPQHF.

The chain couples TRBV15 to TRBJ1-1; D uncertain. This CDR3 is 14 amino acids long. V dropped 0 bases and J dropped 6 bases, with 11 bases sitting between them. CDR1 is LNHNV and CDR2 is YYDKDF in the germline V gene (reference sequence). CDR3 nucleotides: TGTGCCACCAGCAGAGATCAAGTGGGTCCTGAAGCTTTCTTT. This translates into CATSRDQVGPEAFF.

This clone was picked up a small number of times. The V call is TRBV19, the J call TRBJ2-7, with TRBD1 matching over 9 bases. With V trimmed by 1 base and J by 3 bases, 4 bases remained unmatched. There are 15 residues in the CDR3. Per the germline V gene, CDR1 is LNHDA and CDR2 is SQIVND (reference sequence). The CDR3 DNA reads as TGTGCCAGTAGTATAGCAAGGACAGGGGACTACGAGCAGTACTTC. It encodes CASSIARTGDYEQYF.

This sequence joins TRBV30 and TRBJ2-2; D is perhaps TRBD2 (6 bases). This CDR3 comprises 12 residues. Germline loops: CDR1 GTSNPN, CDR2 SVGIG (reference sequence). V was pared by 7 bases and J by 3 bases, with 9 bases between. CDR3 amino acids: CAYGGDTGELFF. DNA of the CDR3: TGTGCCTACGGAGGGGACACCGGGGAGCTGTTTTTT.

The gene calls are TRBV7-2 and TRBJ1-1, with D possibly being TRBD1 (6 bases). Trimming pared 5 bases from V and 3 bases from J, leaving 13 bases between. The germline V gene has CDR1 SGHTA and CDR2 FQGNSA. The CDR3 is 14 residues long. CDR3 in DNA: TGTGCCAGCAGCCTTAGGGAGGGGGACACTGAAGCTTTCTTT. This sequence encodes CASSLREGDTEAFF.

This chain uses TRBV5-5 with TRBJ2-2; 7 bases are a match to TRBD2. Germline values: CDR1 SGHKS, CDR2 YYEKEE (reference sequence). J lost 0 bases, V lost 8 bases, and 13 bases had no gene match. This CDR3 is 17 amino acids long. The CDR3, as DNA: TGTGCCAGGCGGGGTGGGGACGGACTAGCGAACACCGGGGAGCTGTTTTTT. It translates to CARRGGDGLANTGELFF. The full variable domain, completed using reference TRBV5-5 and TRBJ2-2, is DAGVTQSPTHLIKTRGQQVTLRCSPISGHKSVSWYQQVLGQGPQFIFQYYEKEERGRGNFPDRFSARQFPNYSSELNVNALLLGDSALYLCARRGGDGLANTGELFFGEGSRLTVL.

This clone was found once. The gene calls are TRBV9 and TRBJ2-5; D not resolved. V was pared by 0 bases and J by 3 bases, with 6 bases between. The CDR3 extends over 13 amino acids. In germline, CDR1 is SGDLS, CDR2 YYNGEE. The chain's CDR3 is CASSVVEKETQYF. CDR3 coding DNA: TGTGCCAGCAGCGTAGTAGAGAAAGAGACCCAGTACTTC.

CDR3 amino acids: CASETGTEQFF. The CDR3 DNA reads TGTGCCAGCGAGACCGGGACTGAGCAGTTCTTC. The rearrangement links TRBV27 to TRBJ2-1; D tentatively reads TRBD1 or TRBD2 (5 bases each). The CDR3 has 11 residues. V was pared by 8 bases and J by 9 bases, with 11 bases between. Germline lookup yields CDR1 MNHEY and CDR2 SMNVEV (reference sequence).

The genes are TRBV28 and TRBJ2-7; 11 bases align to TRBD2. Looked up from germline, CDR1 is MDHEN and CDR2 is SYDVKM. J gave up 4 bases and V 5 bases, and 16 bases lay outside the gene matches. The CDR3 length is 18 residues. CDR3 loop: CASSPYTPSGRTRYEQYF. CDR3 sequence (DNA): TGTGCCAGCAGTCCCTACACCCCTAGCGGGAGGACACGTTACGAGCAGTACTTC. Full variable domain (missing parts from reference TRBV28 and TRBJ2-7): DVKVTQSSRYLVKRTGEKVFLECVQDMDHENMFWYRQDPGLGLRLIYFSYDVKMKEKGDIPEGYSVSREKKERFSLILESASTNQTSMYLCASSPYTPSGRTRYEQYFGPGTRLTVT.

The chain has TRBV2 and TRBJ2-3; 8 bases match TRBD2. The germline V gene encodes CDR1 SNHLY and CDR2 FYNNEI. V trimming: 6 bases; J trimming: 2 bases; junction bases outside the gene matches: 7. This CDR3 comprises 15 residues. CDR3: CASSGGGLSTDTQYF. The CDR3 nucleotides read TGTGCCAGCAGCGGGGGGGGGCTTTCCACAGATACGCAGTATTTT.

J is TRBJ2-5 and V is TRBV2; no firm D call. Germline V gives CDR1 SNHLY, CDR2 FYNNEI. The CDR3 is 14 residues long. V gave up 6 bases and J gave up 2 bases, with 13 bases separating them. The CDR3 bases are TGTGCCAGCAGCCGGCGCGGAGTACAAGAGACCCAGTACTTC. It encodes CASSRRGVQETQYF.

The rearrangement links TRBV21-1 to TRBJ1-2. TRBV21-1 constitutes a pseudogene. This CDR3 contains 13 residues. CDR3 coding DNA: TGTGCCAGCAGCAAATCTTGGAGGAACGGCTACACCTTC. It yields the protein CASSKSWRNGYTF.

The V and J genes are TRBV19 and TRBJ2-1, with TRBD1 identical over 8 bases. The CDR3 totals 15 residues. The J segment lost 6 bases and the V segment lost 8 bases, leaving 12 bases of the junction unmatched. From germline, CDR1 is LNHDA and CDR2 SQIVND (reference sequence). The CDR3, as DNA: TGTGCCAGTCGGACAGGGCCCTATCGGGTCAATGAGCAGTTCTTC. It codes for CASRTGPYRVNEQFF.

In this sample, this clone turned up a few times. The V call is TRBV7-2, the J call TRBJ2-7; no clear D gene. CDR1 is SGHTA, CDR2 FQGNSA, per germline. V was trimmed by 5 bases and J by 2 bases, leaving 13 bases between them. This CDR3 comprises 14 residues. The CDR3 region has the DNA TGTGCCAGCAGCACGGCGACACAGCCCTACGAGCAGTACTTC. It translates to CASSTATQPYEQYF. The full variable domain, rest sourced from reference TRBV7-2 and TRBJ2-7, is GAGVSQSPSNKVTEKGKDVELRCDPISGHTALYWYRQSLGQGLEFLIYFQGNSAPDKSGLPSDRFSAERTGGSVSTLTIQRTQQEDSAVYLCASSTATQPYEQYFGPGTRLTVT.

The CDR3 bases are TGTGCCAGTAGTATTACCCCCCTGGGACAGGGGCGAGAAGAGCAGTACTTC. Translation: CASSITPLGQGREEQYF. The V and J genes are TRBV19 and TRBJ2-7; 10 nucleotides line up with TRBD1. The CDR3 spans 17 residues. From germline, CDR1 is LNHDA and CDR2 SQIVND (reference sequence). The V segment lost 3 bases and the J segment 7 bases; nucleotides outside the gene matches: 15.

The V gene is TRBV28, the J gene TRBJ1-2, with 10 bases lining up with TRBD1. The germline V gene encodes CDR1 MDHEN and CDR2 SYDVKM. This CDR3 has 15 residues. V was clipped by 5 bases and J by 5 bases; unmatched bases: 8. The DNA of the CDR3 is TGTGCCAGCAGTGACCGACAGGGGGCACGGTATGGCTACACCTTC. Amino acids: CASSDRQGARYGYTF.

J is TRBJ2-5 and V is TRBV9; weak D call: TRBD1 (6 bases). This CDR3 has 15 amino acids. In germline, CDR1 is SGDLS, CDR2 YYNGEE. V lost 4 bases and J 1 base, leaving 14 bases between the germline ends. The CDR3 reads CASSTSGVTQETQYF. CDR3 in DNA: TGTGCCAGCAGCACTTCAGGGGTAACCCAAGAGACCCAGTACTTC.

CDR3 sequence: CASRTVSTDTQYF. CDR3 DNA: TGTGCCAGCAGAACAGTTAGCACAGATACGCAGTATTTT. The chain carries TRBV6-6 and TRBJ2-3; D is unresolved. Germline CDR1 reads MNHNY; CDR2 reads SVGAGI (reference sequence). The CDR3 totals 13 residues. Trimming took off 6 bases at V and 0 bases at J, with 7 bases between the two ends.

The chain recombines TRBV6-1 with TRBJ1-1; D remains unclear. Germline assignment: CDR1 MNHNS and CDR2 SASEGT. V dropped 2 bases and J dropped 5 bases, with 15 bases sitting between them. The CDR3 is 15 residues long. CDR3: CASSERFGVRTEAFF. CDR3 nucleotides: TGTGCCAGCAGTGAAAGGTTTGGGGTCCGGACTGAAGCTTTCTTT.